The next 27 T cell receptor beta chains were all read from a single sample in a study of blood T cell repertoires in COVID-19. Some clones are missing from TCRdb's copy, which holds only in-frame ones; the method was immunoSEQ multiplex PCR. The table lists about 220,000 clones, about four fifths of them singletons. Sequencing was performed on peripheral blood. Receptor source: a woman in her sixties or seventies with acute or convalescent COVID-19.

The chain recombines TRBV6-5 with TRBJ1-6; tentative D call: TRBD1 (6 bases). The CDR3 runs to 15 residues. V lost 5 bases to trimming and J lost 4 bases, with 12 bases between them. In germline, CDR1 is MNHEY, CDR2 SVGAGI. The CDR3 region is CASSQGRGYNSPLHF. Here the CDR3 DNA reads TGTGCCAGCAGTCAGGGTAGGGGGTATAATTCACCCCTCCACTTT.

A word on this clone: Other DNA sequences of this sample code for an identical CDR3. The chain is built from TRBV12-3 or TRBV12-4 and TRBJ1-2; D gene uncertain. V lost 4 bases to trimming and J lost 4 bases, with 7 bases between them. The CDR3 covers 12 residues. For the CDR3, the DNA is TGTGCCAGCAGTTCACGCGGCTATGGCTACACCTTC. Protein: CASSSRGYGYTF.

This clone has only one observation. The genes are TRBV29-1 and TRBJ1-2; no clear D gene. Germline V CDR1 and CDR2: SQVTM, ANQGSEA. The CDR3 spans 10 residues. V dropped 5 bases and J dropped 5 bases, with 6 bases sitting between them. The CDR3 bases are TGCAGCGTTTTGGAGTATGGCTACACCTTC. Its protein product is CSVLEYGYTF.

The chain's CDR3 is CASRTLAGDPYNEQFF. As DNA, the CDR3 is TGTGCCAGCAGGACACTAGCGGGGGACCCTTACAATGAGCAGTTCTTC. The rearrangement links TRBV2 to TRBJ2-1; TRBD2 agrees at 11 bases. Losses at the gene ends were 6 bases for V and 4 bases for J; bases not matched to a gene: 8. Germline V gene lookup returns CDR1 SNHLY and CDR2 FYNNEI. CDR3 length: 16 amino acids.

This clone was seen a few times. The genes are TRBV27 and TRBJ2-1; 9 bases are a match to TRBD1. CDR1 and CDR2 (germline): MNHEY, SMNVEV (reference sequence). V shed 2 bases and J 2 bases; nucleotides not matched to a gene: 13. This CDR3 comprises 19 residues. CDR3 residues: CASSLPGQGPGGPYNEQFF. DNA for the CDR3: TGTGCCAGCAGTTTACCGGGACAGGGACCCGGGGGCCCCTACAATGAGCAGTTCTTC.

V and J are TRBV24-1 and TRBJ1-1; D unresolved. Germline CDR1 is KGHDR and CDR2 is SFDVKD. The CDR3 has 13 amino acids. Trimming removed 3 bases at V and 1 base at J, with 5 bases between. The DNA for the CDR3 is TGTGCCACCAGTGATGGGCGGAACACTGAAGCTTTCTTT. Residues: CATSDGRNTEAFF.

The DNA for the CDR3 is TGTGCCAGCAGTTTCGGTCTAGTGGGCACCGGGGAGCTGTTTTTT. Translated, it gives CASSFGLVGTGELFF. V and J are TRBV27 and TRBJ2-2; no clear D. Germline values: CDR1 MNHEY, CDR2 SMNVEV (reference sequence). This CDR3 is 15 amino acids long. The V and J ends lost 3 bases and 4 bases respectively, with 12 bases between them.

The J gene is TRBJ2-3, the V gene TRBV6-6; the match to TRBD1 covers 9 bases. V was clipped by 4 bases and J by 4 bases; unmatched bases: 6. Germline CDR1 MNHNY, CDR2 SVGAGI (reference sequence). The CDR3 is 15 amino acids. DNA for the CDR3: TGTGCCAGCAGTTCCGGGACAGGGCCCGCAGATACGCAGTATTTT. Its translation: CASSSGTGPADTQYF.

The gene calls are TRBV6-2 or TRBV6-3 and TRBJ1-6; unclear D gene. Trimming took off 8 bases at V and 7 bases at J, with 15 bases between the two ends. This CDR3 has 14 amino acids. Germline V gives CDR1 MNHEY, CDR2 SVGEGT. For the CDR3, the DNA is TGTGCCAGCGGCCCGAACAGCCAGAATTCACCCCTCCACTTT. As protein: CASGPNSQNSPLHF.

This chain connects TRBV5-4 to TRBJ1-4; weak D call: TRBD1 (6 bases). Germline V CDR1 and CDR2: SGHNT, YYREEE (reference sequence). This CDR3 spans 14 amino acids. V shed 3 bases and J shed 4 bases, with 10 bases lying between them. CDR3 residues: CASSSGEGNEKLFF. The CDR3 DNA is TGTGCCAGCAGCTCAGGGGAGGGTAATGAAAAACTGTTTTTT.

This clone was picked up one time. The chain joins TRBV4-1 to TRBJ1-1, with TRBD1 as a possible D gene (6 bases). In germline, CDR1 is MGHRA, CDR2 YSYEKL. The CDR3 loop spans 15 amino acids. V gave up 4 bases and J gave up 0 bases, with 12 bases separating them. The CDR3: CASSRSGTLNTEAFF. The CDR3 nucleotides read TGCGCCAGCAGCCGCTCCGGGACACTGAACACTGAAGCTTTCTTT.

There are a few counts of this clone. The rearrangement uses TRBV5-4 and TRBJ1-3; D gene unclear. The germline V gene encodes CDR1 SGHNT and CDR2 YYREEE (reference sequence). The CDR3 extends over 15 amino acids. V lost 4 bases, J lost 4 bases, and 15 bases lay in between. For the CDR3, the DNA is TGTGCCAGCAGCCTTCAAGCGGGATCCGGAAACACCATATATTTT. As protein: CASSLQAGSGNTIYF.

The genes are TRBV7-9 and TRBJ1-5; no clear D. Germline lookup yields CDR1 SEHNR and CDR2 FQNEAQ (reference sequence). V lost 5 bases and J lost 4, with 12 bases in between. The CDR3 length is 14 residues. CDR3 amino acids: CASSPPGSNQPQHF. The CDR3 coding sequence is TGTGCCAGCAGCCCCCCAGGCAGTAATCAGCCCCAGCATTTT. Based on the CDR3 plus reference TRBV7-9 and TRBJ1-5, the full variable domain is DTGVSQNPRHKITKRGQNVTFRCDPISEHNRLYWYRQTLGQGPEFLTYFQNEAQLEKSRLLSDRFSAERPKGSFSTLEIQRTEQGDSAMYLCASSPPGSNQPQHFGDGTRLSIL.

The rearrangement joins TRBV5-6 to TRBJ2-2; possible D gene TRBD1, 5 bases. Trimming took 3 bases from V and 7 from J, leaving 13 bases between them. CDR3 length: 14 amino acids. The germline gives CDR1 SGHDT, CDR2 YYEEEE. CDR3 in DNA: TGTGCCAGCAGCTCCGACTTAGGGGTCGGGGAGCTGTTTTTT. The encoded protein is CASSSDLGVGELFF.

The chain employs TRBV12-3 or TRBV12-4 and TRBJ1-5; D is unclear. V lost 4 bases and J lost 7, with 11 bases in between. The CDR3 is 13 residues long. DNA of the CDR3: TGTGCCAGCAGTTACGGGTATCTCCAGCCCCAGCATTTT. Translated: CASSYGYLQPQHF.

The CDR3 reads CASSEEKGETYGYTF. The CDR3 DNA follows: TGTGCCAGCAGTGAAGAGAAGGGAGAGACCTATGGCTACACCTTC. J is TRBJ1-2 and V is TRBV6-1; D unclear. There are 15 residues in the CDR3. CDR1 is MNHNS and CDR2 is SASEGT in the germline V gene. The V and J ends lost 1 base and 4 bases respectively, with 13 bases between them.

V usage is TRBV11-2 and J usage is TRBJ1-4; 10 bases map to TRBD1. From germline, CDR1 is SGHAT and CDR2 FQNNGV. The CDR3 consists of 15 residues. Losses at the gene ends were 7 bases for V and 4 bases for J; bases not matched to a gene: 6. The CDR3 sequence: CASNDRGRLNEKLFF. CDR3 coding DNA: TGTGCCAGCAACGACAGGGGGCGGCTTAATGAAAAACTGTTTTTT.

This chain joins TRBV12-5 and TRBJ1-3; D is uncertain. The CDR3 is 15 amino acids. Trimming removed 5 bases at V and 0 bases at J, with 11 bases between. Looked up from germline, CDR1 is LGHNT and CDR2 is FRNRAP. CDR3 nucleotides: TGTGCTAGTGGTCCTGGACTCATCTCTGGAAACACCATATATTTT. This encodes CASGPGLISGNTIYF. Combining the CDR3 with reference TRBV12-5 and TRBJ1-3 gives the whole variable domain DARVTQTPRHKVTEMGQEVTMRCQPILGHNTVFWYRQTMMQGLELLAYFRNRAPLDDSGMPKDRFSAEMPDATLATLKIQPSEPRDSAVYFCASGPGLISGNTIYFGEGSWLTVV.

V and J are TRBV28 and TRBJ1-2, with a tentative D call TRBD1 (6 bases). Germline CDR1 and CDR2: MDHEN and SYDVKM. The CDR3 sequence is 13 residues long. Trimming left V 7 bases short and J 1 base short, with 10 bases between. CDR3 coding DNA: TGTGCCAGCAAAATAGGGGGTAACTATGGCTACACCTTC. Its translation: CASKIGGNYGYTF.

This chain links TRBV30 with TRBJ1-3; D possibly corresponds to TRBD1 (5 bases). Between the trimmed V and J ends, which lost 8 bases and 6 bases, there was a span of 11 bases. Germline assignment: CDR1 GTSNPN and CDR2 SVGIG (reference sequence). The CDR3 loop spans 11 amino acids. CDR3: CAGSGENTIYF. In DNA, the CDR3 is TGTGCCGGGTCGGGGGAAAACACCATATATTTT.

The chain combines TRBV6-5 with TRBJ1-2; 9 bases are shared with TRBD1. Unmatched junction bases numbered 4, after V lost 2 bases and J lost 9 bases. Germline V CDR1 and CDR2: MNHEY, SVGAGI. The CDR3 runs to 13 residues. The CDR3 DNA follows: TGTGCCAGCAGTTACGGGACAGGGAGAAGCTACACCTTC. Amino acids: CASSYGTGRSYTF.

The V gene is TRBV30, the J gene TRBJ2-5; 12 nucleotides align to TRBD2. The CDR3 spans 14 residues. The V gene's germline CDR1 is GTSNPN and CDR2 SVGIG (reference sequence). With 2 bases clipped from V and 5 bases from J, the junction kept 3 bases outside the gene matches. As DNA, the CDR3 is TGTGCCTGGAGTACCGGGACTAGCGGGGAGACCCAGTACTTC. It yields the protein CAWSTGTSGETQYF. Drawing the rest from reference TRBV30 and TRBJ2-5, the complete variable domain is SQTIHQWPATLVQPVGSPLSLECTVEGTSNPNLYWYRQAAGRGLQLLFYSVGIGQISSEVPQNLSASRPQDRQFILSSKKLLLSDSGFYLCAWSTGTSGETQYFGPGTRLLVL.

The V and J genes are TRBV3-1 (or the pseudogene TRBV3-2) and TRBJ2-3; TRBD2 matches at 10 bases. The CDR3 has 17 amino acids. V dropped 2 bases and J dropped 2; count of bases not matched to a gene: 7. Germline V gene sequence: CDR1 LGHDT, CDR2 YNNKEL (reference sequence). Written as DNA, the CDR3 is TGTGCCAGCAGCCAAACCCTTAGCGGGGGGCCCACAGATACGCAGTATTTT. Translating gives CASSQTLSGGPTDTQYF.

V usage is TRBV20-1 and J usage is TRBJ2-3, with TRBD2 identical over 11 bases. Per germline, CDR1 DFQATT and CDR2 SNEGSKA (reference sequence). Trimming removed 3 bases from V and 2 bases from J; junction bases left unmatched: 16. This CDR3 is 19 amino acids long. CDR3 protein: CSASLWASGGSLPTDTQYF. The CDR3 bases are TGCAGTGCTAGTCTTTGGGCTAGCGGGGGGTCTTTGCCCACAGATACGCAGTATTTT.

J is TRBJ1-5 and V is TRBV6-6, with D uncertain. V was trimmed by 3 bases and J by 6 bases, leaving 12 bases between them. The CDR3 has 14 residues. Germline CDR1 and CDR2: MNHNY and SVGAGI (reference sequence). CDR3 nucleotide sequence: TGTGCCAGCAGTTATAAATCGGGAATTCAGCCCCAGCATTTT. This codes for CASSYKSGIQPQHF.

The J gene is TRBJ2-3, the V gene TRBV5-1, with 7 bases identical to TRBD2. Per germline, CDR1 SGHRS and CDR2 YFSETQ. The V gene end was trimmed by 0 bases and the J gene end by 1 base; junction bases not matched to a gene: 5. The CDR3 is made up of 16 amino acids. The chain's CDR3 is CASSLGRDYRTDTQYF. CDR3 DNA sequence: TGCGCCAGCAGCTTGGGCCGGGACTACCGCACAGATACGCAGTATTTT. Filled out from reference TRBV5-1 and TRBJ2-3, the complete variable domain reads KAGVTQTPRYLIKTRGQQVTLSCSPISGHRSVSWYQQTPGQGLQFLFEYFSETQRNKGNFPGRFSGRQFSNSRSEMNVSTLELGDSALYLCASSLGRDYRTDTQYFGPGTRLTVL.

The J gene is TRBJ1-5, the V gene TRBV30, with D perhaps TRBD1 (5 bases). Trimming removed 3 bases at V and 4 bases at J, with 10 bases between. The CDR3 spans 13 residues. Per the germline V gene, CDR1 is GTSNPN and CDR2 is SVGIG (reference sequence). The CDR3 protein is CAWSVDRNQPQHF. CDR3 DNA sequence: TGTGCCTGGAGCGTAGACAGAAATCAGCCCCAGCATTTT.